This TCR beta chain originates from a study of T-cell reconstitution after alpha-beta-depleted transplantation in children. This clonotype came up many times. CDR3 size: 13 residues. From germline, CDR1 is SEHNR and CDR2 FQNEAQ (reference sequence). Trimming left V 5 bases short and J 6 bases short, with 11 bases between. For TCRbeta, the library was prepared with unique molecular identifiers. TCRdb ran MiXCR on the PCR reads and lists one entry per CDR3 protein. The sample has fewer than 120,000 distinct CDR3 sequences, about a tenth seen once. This rearrangement joins TRBV7-9 to TRBJ2-1, with no clear D. The specimen comprised PBMCs from the stem cell graft donor, sampled from the stem cell graft. The source of this sequence is a human donor who donated a stem cell graft to a child with acute lymphoblastic leukemia. The CDR3: CASSPLLVNEQFF. The CDR3 coding sequence is TGTGCCAGCAGCCCGCTGCTGGTCAATGAGCAGTTCTTC.